This T cell receptor beta chain was retrieved from a study of blood T cell repertoires in COVID-19. About the research overall: Both acute and convalescent COVID-19 samples were obtained from the United States, Italy and Spain. The cDNA or gDNA used as material had been derived from T cells, B-cell-depleted T cells, or PBMCs.

Some clones are missing from TCRdb's copy, which holds only in-frame ones; the method was immunoSEQ multiplex PCR. The table includes 400,000 to 550,000 clones, about 90% detected once. The CDR3 contains 14 residues. V lost 0 bases to trimming and J lost 8 bases, with 10 bases between them. CDR1 PRHDT and CDR2 FYEKMQ come from the germline V gene (reference sequence). Those who participated ranged in age from roughly 18 to 100 years and resided in about two dozen US areas. Participant-reported clinical history was the basis for cohort assignment. The gene calls are TRBV13 and TRBJ1-4; D remains ambiguous. The source of this sequence is a woman aged 18-35 years with acute COVID-19. Sequencing used PBMCs or T cells enriched from blood (not recorded which). The CDR3 sequence: CASSLGRQWEKLFF. CDR3 in DNA: TGTGCCAGCAGCTTAGGCCGCCAGTGGGAAAAACTGTTTTTT.